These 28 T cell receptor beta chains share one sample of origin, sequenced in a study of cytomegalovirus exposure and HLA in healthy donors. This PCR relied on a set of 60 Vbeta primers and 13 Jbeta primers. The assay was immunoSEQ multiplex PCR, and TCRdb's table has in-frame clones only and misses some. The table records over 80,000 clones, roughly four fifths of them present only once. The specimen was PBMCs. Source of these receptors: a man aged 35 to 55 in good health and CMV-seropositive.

The CDR3, as DNA: TGTGCCAGCAGTCGCACCGGGACTAGGGAACAGTTCTTC. This translates into CASSRTGTREQFF. This chain connects TRBV6-5 to TRBJ2-1; 8 bases line up with TRBD2. In germline, CDR1 is MNHEY, CDR2 SVGAGI. The CDR3 totals 13 residues. V lost 5 bases, J lost 13 bases, and 10 bases stayed unmatched.

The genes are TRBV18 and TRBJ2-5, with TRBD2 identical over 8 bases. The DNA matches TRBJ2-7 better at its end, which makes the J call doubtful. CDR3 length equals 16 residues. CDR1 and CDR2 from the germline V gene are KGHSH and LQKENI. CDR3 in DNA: TGTGCCAGCTCAGAAGGACCTAGCGGGTCGTTTTACGAGCAGTACTTC. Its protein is CASSEGPSGSFYEQYF.

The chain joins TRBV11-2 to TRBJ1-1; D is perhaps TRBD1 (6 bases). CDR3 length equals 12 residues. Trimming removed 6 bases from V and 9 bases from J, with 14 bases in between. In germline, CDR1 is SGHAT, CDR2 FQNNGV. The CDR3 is CASSYGQGKAFF. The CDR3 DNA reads TGTGCCAGCAGTTACGGGCAGGGGAAAGCTTTCTTT.

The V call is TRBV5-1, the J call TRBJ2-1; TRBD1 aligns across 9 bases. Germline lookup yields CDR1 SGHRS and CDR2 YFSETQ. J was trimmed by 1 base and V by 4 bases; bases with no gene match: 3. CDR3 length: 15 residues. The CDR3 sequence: CASSEGQGSYNEQFF. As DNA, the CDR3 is TGCGCCAGCAGCGAGGGACAGGGATCCTACAATGAGCAGTTCTTC.

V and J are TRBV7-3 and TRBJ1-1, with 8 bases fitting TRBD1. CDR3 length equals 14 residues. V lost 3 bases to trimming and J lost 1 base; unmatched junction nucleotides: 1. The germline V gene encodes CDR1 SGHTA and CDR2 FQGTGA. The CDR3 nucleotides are TGTGCCAGCAGCTTTGGACAGGGGAACACTGAAGCTTTCTTT. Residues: CASSFGQGNTEAFF.

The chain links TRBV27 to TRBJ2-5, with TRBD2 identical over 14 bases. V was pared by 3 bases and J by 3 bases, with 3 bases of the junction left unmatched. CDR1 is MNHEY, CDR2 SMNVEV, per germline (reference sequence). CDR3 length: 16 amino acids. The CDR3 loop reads CASSFGTSGSKETQYF. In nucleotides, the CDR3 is TGTGCCAGCAGTTTTGGGACTAGCGGGAGTAAAGAGACCCAGTACTTC.

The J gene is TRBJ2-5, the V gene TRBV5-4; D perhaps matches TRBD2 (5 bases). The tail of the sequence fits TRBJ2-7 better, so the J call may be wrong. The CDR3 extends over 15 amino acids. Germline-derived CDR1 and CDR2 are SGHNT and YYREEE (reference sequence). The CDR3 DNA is TGTGCCAGCAGCGAGAGAGCGGACCGCTCCTACGAGCAGTACTTC. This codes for CASSERADRSYEQYF.

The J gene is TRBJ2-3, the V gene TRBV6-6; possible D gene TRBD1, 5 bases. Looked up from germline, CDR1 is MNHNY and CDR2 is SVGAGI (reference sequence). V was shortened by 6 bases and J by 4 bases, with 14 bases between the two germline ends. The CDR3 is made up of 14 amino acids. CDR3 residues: CASRPGHVPDTQYF. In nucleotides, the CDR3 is TGTGCCAGCAGACCCGGACACGTCCCAGATACGCAGTATTTT.

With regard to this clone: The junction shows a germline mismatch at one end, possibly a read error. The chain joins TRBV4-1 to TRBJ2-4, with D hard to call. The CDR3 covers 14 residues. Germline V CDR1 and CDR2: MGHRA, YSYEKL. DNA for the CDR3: TGCGCCAGCAGCCAAGATACGGCCAAAAACAGTCAGTACTTC. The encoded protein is CASSQDTAKNSQYF.

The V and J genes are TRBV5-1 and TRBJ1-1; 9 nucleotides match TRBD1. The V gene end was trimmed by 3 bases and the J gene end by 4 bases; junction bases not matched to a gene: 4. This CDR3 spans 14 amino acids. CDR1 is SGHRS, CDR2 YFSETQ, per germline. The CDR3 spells CASSSDRGSTEAFF. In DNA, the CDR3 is TGCGCCAGCAGCTCGGACAGGGGTAGCACTGAAGCTTTCTTT.

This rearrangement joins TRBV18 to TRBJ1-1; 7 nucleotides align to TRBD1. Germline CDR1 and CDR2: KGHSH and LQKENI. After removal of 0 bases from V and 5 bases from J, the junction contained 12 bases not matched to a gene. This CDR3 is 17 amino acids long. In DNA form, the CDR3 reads TGTGCCAGCTCACCACCGTCAGGGGGGAATAAGGGAACTGAAGCTTTCTTT. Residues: CASSPPSGGNKGTEAFF.

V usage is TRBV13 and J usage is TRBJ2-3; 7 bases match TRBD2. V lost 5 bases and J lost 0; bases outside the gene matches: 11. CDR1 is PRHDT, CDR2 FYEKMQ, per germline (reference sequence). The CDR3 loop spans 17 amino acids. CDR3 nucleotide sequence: TGTGCCAGCAGCCGAAGACTAGCCCTCGGAAGCACAGATACGCAGTATTTT. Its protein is CASSRRLALGSTDTQYF.

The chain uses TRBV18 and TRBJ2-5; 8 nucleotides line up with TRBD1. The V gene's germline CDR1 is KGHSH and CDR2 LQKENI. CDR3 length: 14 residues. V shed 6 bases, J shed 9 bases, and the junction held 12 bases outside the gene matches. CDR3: CASSRDRGGEAQYF. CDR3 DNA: TGTGCCAGCTCGCGTGACAGGGGTGGCGAGGCCCAGTACTTC.

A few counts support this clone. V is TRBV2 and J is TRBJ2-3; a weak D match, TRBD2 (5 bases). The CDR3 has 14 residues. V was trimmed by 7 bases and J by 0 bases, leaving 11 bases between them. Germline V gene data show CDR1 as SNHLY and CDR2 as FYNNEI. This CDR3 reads CASNPRTSTDTQYF. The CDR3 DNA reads TGTGCCAGCAATCCCCGGACTAGCACAGATACGCAGTATTTT.

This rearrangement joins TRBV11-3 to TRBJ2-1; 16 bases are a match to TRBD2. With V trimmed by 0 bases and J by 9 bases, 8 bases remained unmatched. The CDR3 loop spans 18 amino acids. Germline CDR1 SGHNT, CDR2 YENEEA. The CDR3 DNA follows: TGTGCCAGCAGCTTAGATGGGACTAGCGGGGGGGAAACGGGTGAGCAGTTCTTC. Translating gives CASSLDGTSGGETGEQFF.

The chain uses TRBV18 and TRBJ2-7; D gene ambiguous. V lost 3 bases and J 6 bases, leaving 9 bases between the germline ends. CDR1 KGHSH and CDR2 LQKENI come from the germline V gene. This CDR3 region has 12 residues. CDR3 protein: CASSPSLSEQYF. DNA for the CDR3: TGTGCCAGCTCACCGAGTTTATCCGAGCAGTACTTC.

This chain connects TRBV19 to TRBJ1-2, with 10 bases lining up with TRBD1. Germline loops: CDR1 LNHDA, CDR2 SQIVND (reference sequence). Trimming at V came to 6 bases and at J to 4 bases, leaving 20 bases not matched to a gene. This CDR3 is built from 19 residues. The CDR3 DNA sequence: TGTGCCAGTAGACCAAGACAGGGGGCGCGGGGTTTCTCCTTCTATGGCTACACCTTC. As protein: CASRPRQGARGFSFYGYTF.

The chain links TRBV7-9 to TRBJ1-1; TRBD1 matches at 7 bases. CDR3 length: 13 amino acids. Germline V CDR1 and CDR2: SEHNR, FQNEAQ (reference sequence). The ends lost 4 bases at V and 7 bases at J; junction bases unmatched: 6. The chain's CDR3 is CASSSNRDSEAFF. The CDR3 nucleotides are TGTGCCAGCAGCTCCAACCGGGACAGTGAAGCTTTCTTT.

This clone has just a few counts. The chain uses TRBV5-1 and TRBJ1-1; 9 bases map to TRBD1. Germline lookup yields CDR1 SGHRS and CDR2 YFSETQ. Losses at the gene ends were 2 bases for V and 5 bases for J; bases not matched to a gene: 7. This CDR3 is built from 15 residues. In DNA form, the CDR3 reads TGCGCCAGCAGCTTCGGGACAGGGAGGTCGACTGAAGCTTTCTTT. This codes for CASSFGTGRSTEAFF.

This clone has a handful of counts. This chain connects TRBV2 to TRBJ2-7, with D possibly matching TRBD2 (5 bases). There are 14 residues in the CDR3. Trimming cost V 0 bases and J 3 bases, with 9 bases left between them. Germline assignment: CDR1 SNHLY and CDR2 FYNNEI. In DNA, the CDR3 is TGTGCCAGCAGTGAAGCGCCCGGGGACTACGAGCAGTACTTC. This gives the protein CASSEAPGDYEQYF.

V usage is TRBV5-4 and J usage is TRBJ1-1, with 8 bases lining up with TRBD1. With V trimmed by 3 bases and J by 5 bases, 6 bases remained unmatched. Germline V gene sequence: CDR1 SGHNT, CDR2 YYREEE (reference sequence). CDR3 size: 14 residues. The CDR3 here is CASSSGTGGTEAFF. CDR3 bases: TGTGCCAGCAGCTCCGGGACAGGAGGGACTGAAGCTTTCTTT.

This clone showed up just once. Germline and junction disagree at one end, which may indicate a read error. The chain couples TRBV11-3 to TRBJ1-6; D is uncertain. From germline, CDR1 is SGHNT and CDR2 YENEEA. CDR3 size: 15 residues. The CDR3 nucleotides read TGTGCCAGCAGCTTACGAGCATTCTATAATTCACCCCCCCACTTT. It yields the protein CASSLRAFYNSPPHF. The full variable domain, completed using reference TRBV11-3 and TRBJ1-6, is EAGVVQSPRYKIIEKKQPVAFWCNPISGHNTLYWYLQNLGQGPELLIRYENEEAVDDSQLPKDRFSAERLKGVDSTLKIQPAELGDSAVYLCASSLRAFYNSPPHFGNGTRLTVT.

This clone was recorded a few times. The DNA of the CDR3 is TGTGCCAGCTCAGTGGACAGGGACGCTGAAGCTTTCTTT. This codes for CASSVDRDAEAFF. The chain recombines TRBV18 with TRBJ1-1, with 8 bases that match TRBD1. The V gene's germline CDR1 is KGHSH and CDR2 LQKENI. CDR3 length: 13 amino acids. The V and J ends lost 5 bases and 6 bases, in that order; junction bases with no gene match: 5.

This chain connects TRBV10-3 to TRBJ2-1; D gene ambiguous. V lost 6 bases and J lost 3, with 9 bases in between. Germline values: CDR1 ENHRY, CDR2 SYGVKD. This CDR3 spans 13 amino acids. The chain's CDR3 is CAISPEVYNEQFF. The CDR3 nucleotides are TGTGCCATCAGCCCCGAGGTCTACAATGAGCAGTTCTTC.

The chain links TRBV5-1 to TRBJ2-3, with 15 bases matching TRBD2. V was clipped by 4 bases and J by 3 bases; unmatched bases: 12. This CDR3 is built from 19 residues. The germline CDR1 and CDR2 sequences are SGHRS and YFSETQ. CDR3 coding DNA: TGCGCCAGCAGCCGGGGACTAGCGGGGGGTGGCGTGCGAACAGATACGCAGTATTTT. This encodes CASSRGLAGGGVRTDTQYF.

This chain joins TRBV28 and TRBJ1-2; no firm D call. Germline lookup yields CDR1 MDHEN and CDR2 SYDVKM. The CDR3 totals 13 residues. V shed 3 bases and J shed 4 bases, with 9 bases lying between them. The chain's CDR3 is CASSFLDSYGYTF. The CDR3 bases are TGTGCCAGCAGTTTCTTAGACTCCTATGGCTACACCTTC.

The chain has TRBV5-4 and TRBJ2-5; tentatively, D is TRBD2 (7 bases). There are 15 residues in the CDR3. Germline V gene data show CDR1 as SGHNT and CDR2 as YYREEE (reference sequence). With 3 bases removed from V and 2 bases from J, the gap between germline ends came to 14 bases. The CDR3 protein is CASSSKRGGQETQYF. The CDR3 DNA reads TGTGCCAGCAGCTCAAAGAGGGGGGGACAAGAGACCCAGTACTTC.

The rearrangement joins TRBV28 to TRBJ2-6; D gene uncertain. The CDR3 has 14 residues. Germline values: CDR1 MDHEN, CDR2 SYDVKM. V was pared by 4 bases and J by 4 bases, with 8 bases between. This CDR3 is CASSSSLGANVLTF. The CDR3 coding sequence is TGTGCCAGCAGTTCCTCCCTCGGGGCCAACGTCCTGACTTTC.